What follows is one T cell receptor beta chain and its context. Read coverage stops 3 residues before the CDR3 terminus; the germline J gene supplies the remainder. Method: immunoSEQ multiplex PCR; TCRdb's copy keeps in-frame clones and lacks some. Here the sample table reports tens of thousands of clones. The data are from a study of Tregs in tolerant kidney transplant recipients. CDR1 is SEHNR and CDR2 is FQNEAQ in the germline V gene (reference sequence). V was clipped by 5 bases and J by 4 bases; unmatched bases: 4. The CDR3 has 13 residues. Sequenced material: CD4+ T cells from blood, taken before the transplant. The chain combines TRBV7-9 with TRBJ1-1, with 7 bases fitting TRBD1. This TCR was recovered from a human donor who received a combined kidney and bone marrow transplant. The CDR3 loop is CASSLTGTTEAFF. CDR3 DNA, as far as it was read: TGTGCCAGCAGCCTGACAGGGACCACTGAA.